This T cell receptor (beta chain) was sequenced in a study of long-term antiretroviral therapy in people with HIV. For each donor, at least one pre-ART and at least two post-ART PBMC samples were available. Germline-derived CDR1 and CDR2 are SNHLY and FYNNEI. The CDR3 covers 12 residues. Comment on this clone: Its antigen is not known.

Study results and caveats: HIV repertoires showed narrower CDR3 length ranges than controls.

With survey level as its setting, the immunoSEQ assay was v3.0. The data were produced by immunoSEQ multiplex PCR, yet TCRdb's version contains in-frame clones alone and is incomplete. Here the sample spans 38,000 or so clones, about 94% being singletons. Material: unsorted PBMCs, obtained about 9.1 years after starting antiretroviral therapy. This TCR was sampled from a man aged 25-45 years with HIV. V gene TRBV2 combines with J gene TRBJ2-1, with TRBD2 identical over 9 bases. The CDR3 reads CVAGGQYNEQFF. The CDR3 coding sequence is TGTGTGGCGGGGGGGCAATACAATGAGCAGTTCTTC.